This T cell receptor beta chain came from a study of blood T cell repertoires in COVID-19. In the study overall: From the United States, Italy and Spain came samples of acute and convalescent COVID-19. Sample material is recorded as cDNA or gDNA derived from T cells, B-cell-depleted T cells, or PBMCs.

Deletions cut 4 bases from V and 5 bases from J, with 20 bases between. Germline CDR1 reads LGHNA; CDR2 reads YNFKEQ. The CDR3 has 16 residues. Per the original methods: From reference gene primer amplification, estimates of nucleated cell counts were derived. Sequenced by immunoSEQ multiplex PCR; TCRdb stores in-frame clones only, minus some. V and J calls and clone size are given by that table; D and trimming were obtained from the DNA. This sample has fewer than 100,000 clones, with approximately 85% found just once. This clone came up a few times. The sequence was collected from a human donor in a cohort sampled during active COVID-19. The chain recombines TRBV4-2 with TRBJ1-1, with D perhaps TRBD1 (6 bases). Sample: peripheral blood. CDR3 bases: TGTGCCAGCAGCCCCGGTGGGGGCAGGGATATGACTGAAGCTTTCTTT. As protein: CASSPGGGRDMTEAFF.